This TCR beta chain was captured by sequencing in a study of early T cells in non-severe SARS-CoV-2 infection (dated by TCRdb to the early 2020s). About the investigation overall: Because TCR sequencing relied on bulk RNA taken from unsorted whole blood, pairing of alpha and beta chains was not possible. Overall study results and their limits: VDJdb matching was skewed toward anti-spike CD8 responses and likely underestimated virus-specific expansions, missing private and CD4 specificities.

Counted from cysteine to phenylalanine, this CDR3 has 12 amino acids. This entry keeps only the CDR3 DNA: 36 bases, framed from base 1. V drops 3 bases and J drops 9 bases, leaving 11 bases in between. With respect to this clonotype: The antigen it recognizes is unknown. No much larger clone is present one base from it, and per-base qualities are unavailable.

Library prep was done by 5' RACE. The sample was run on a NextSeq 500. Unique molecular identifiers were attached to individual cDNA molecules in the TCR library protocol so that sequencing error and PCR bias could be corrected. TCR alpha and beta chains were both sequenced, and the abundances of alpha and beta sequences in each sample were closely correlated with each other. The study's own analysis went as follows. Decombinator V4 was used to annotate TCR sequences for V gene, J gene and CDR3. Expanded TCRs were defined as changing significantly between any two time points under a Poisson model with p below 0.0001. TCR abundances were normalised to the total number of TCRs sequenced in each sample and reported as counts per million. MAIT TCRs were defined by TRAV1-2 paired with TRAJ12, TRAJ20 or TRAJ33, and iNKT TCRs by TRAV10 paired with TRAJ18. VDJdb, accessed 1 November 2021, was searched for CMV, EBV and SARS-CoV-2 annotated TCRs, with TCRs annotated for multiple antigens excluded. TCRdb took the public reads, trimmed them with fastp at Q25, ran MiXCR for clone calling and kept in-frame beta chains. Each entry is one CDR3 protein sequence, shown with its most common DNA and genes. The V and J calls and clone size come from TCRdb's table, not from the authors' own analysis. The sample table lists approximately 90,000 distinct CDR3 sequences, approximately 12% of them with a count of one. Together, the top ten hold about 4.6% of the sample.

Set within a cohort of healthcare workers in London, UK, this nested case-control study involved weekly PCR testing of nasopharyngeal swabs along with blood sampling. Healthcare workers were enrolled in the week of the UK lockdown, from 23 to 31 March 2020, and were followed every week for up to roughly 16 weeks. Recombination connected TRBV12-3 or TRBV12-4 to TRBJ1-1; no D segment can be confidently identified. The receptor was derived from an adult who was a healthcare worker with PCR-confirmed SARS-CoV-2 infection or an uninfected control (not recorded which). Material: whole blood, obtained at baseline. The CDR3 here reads CASSLATYQAFF. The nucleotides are TGTGCCAGCAGTTTGGCCACCTACCAAGCTTTCTTT.